Described below is a single T cell receptor beta chain sequence and its context. The antigen it binds to is not known. It has no much larger one-base neighbor in the sample; base qualities were not kept. Trimming takes 2 bases off V and 3 bases off J; junction bases not matched to a gene: 9. CDR1 and CDR2 (SGHDT, YYEEEE) derive from the germline V gene. The CDR3 contains 16 residues, cysteine and phenylalanine counted. The only DNA kept is the CDR3, 48 bases in frame from the first base. RNA was extracted using the RNeasy kit, and roughly 0.5 to 1 ug of the RNA was reverse transcribed with random hexamers. TCR beta CDR3 regions were amplified with the immunoSEQ multiplex PCR assay covering 54 Vbeta and 13 Jbeta segments. PCR amplification bias was corrected by using a synthetic template baseline for primer optimization and computational correction. The source study handled its data this way. Only productive sequences were kept, with reads annotated to V, D and J genes according to IMGT and analyzed in immunoSEQ Analyzer. Clonality was calculated as one minus the Shannon entropy normalized by log2 of the number of productive unique sequences. For each patient and control, public and private clones were evaluated among the 100 most prevalent clones. Clones were defined as Susac-specific if absent from the healthy and MS cohorts, from under 1,200 published viral clones and from other ImmuneACCESS disease sequences. TCRdb trimmed the raw reads at Q25, called clones with MiXCR and kept productive beta chains. Merged by CDR3 protein, the rows form single entries marked with the most common genes and DNA. The V and J calls shown here were made by TCRdb, not taken from the authors' results. This sample holds a few hundred thousand distinct CDR3 sequences; 95% were observed only once. The ten largest clones capture 0.095% of the sample.

Peripheral blood CD8+ and CD4+ T cells from healthy donors, Susac syndrome patients and multiple sclerosis patients were profiled by high-throughput TCR beta sequencing. The multiple sclerosis controls were treatment-naive patients whose relapsing-remitting disease, either stable or active, fulfilled the revised McDonald criteria. CD8+ TEMRA cells were enriched by FACS, while bulk CD8+ and CD4+ T cells were purified by magnetic negative isolation. Blood was collected in EDTA tubes and processed within 24 hours, with PBMCs isolated through density gradient centrifugation. PBMCs intended for TCR sequencing were frozen in liquid nitrogen and were later thawed in a 37 degrees C water bath. A purity of at least 90% was achieved for sorted or isolated CD4+, CD8+ and CD8+ TEMRA cells. The data are from a study of CD8 T cells in Susac syndrome (dated by TCRdb to between 2019 and 2020). Background for the entire study: Whether CD8+ T cell activation and differentiation in Susac syndrome was antigen driven was tested using repertoire sequencing. Study-wide findings and limitations: The TCR sequencing and HLA analysis was acknowledged to have included a relatively small number of individuals.

This receptor was obtained from a human donor with multiple sclerosis. The sequencing input was CD4+ T cells from PBMCs. The rearranged segments are TRBV5-6 and TRBJ2-3; TRBD1 aligns with 7 central bases. The CDR3 reads CASSFFATGLTDTQYF. The nucleotides are TGTGCCAGCAGCTTCTTCGCGACAGGGTTGACAGATACGCAGTATTTT.